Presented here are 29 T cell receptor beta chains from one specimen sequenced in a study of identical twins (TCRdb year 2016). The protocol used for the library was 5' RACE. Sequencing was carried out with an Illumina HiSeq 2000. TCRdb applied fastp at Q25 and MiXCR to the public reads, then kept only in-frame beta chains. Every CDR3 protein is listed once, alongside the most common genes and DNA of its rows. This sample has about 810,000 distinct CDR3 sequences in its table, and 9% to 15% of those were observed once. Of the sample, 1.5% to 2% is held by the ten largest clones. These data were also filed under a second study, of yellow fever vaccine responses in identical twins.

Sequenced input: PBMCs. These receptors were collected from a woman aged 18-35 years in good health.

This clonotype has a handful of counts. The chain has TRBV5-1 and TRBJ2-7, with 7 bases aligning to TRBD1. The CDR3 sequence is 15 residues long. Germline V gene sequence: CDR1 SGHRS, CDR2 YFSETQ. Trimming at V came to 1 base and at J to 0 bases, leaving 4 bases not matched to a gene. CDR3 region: CASSLIDRASYEQYF. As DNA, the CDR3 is TGCGCCAGCAGCTTGATAGACAGGGCCTCCTACGAGCAGTACTTC.

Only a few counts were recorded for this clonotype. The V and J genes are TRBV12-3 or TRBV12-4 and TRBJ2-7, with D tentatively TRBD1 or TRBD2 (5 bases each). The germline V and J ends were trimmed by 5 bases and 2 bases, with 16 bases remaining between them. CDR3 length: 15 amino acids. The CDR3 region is CASSPTVGTAYEQYF. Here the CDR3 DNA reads TGTGCCAGCAGTCCGACGGTAGGGACGGCCTACGAGCAGTACTTC.

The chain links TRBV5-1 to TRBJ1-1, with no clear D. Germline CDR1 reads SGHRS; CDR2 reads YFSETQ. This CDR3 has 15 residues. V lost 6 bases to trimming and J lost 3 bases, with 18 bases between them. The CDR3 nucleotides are TGCGCCAGCACGCCATCGCGGGCCGTGGACACTGAAGCTTTCTTT. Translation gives CASTPSRAVDTEAFF.

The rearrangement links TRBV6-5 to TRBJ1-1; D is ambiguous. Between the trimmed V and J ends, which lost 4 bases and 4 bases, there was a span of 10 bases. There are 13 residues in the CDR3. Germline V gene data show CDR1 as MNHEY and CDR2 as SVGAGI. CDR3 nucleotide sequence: TGTGCCAGCAGTTTACGTTTGAGCACTGAAGCTTTCTTT. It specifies CASSLRLSTEAFF.

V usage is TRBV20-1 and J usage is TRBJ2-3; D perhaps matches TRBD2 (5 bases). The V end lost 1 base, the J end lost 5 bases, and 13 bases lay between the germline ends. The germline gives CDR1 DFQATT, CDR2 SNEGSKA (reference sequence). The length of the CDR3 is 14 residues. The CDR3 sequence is CSARVSGRGDTQYF. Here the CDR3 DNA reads TGCAGTGCTAGAGTCAGCGGAAGAGGAGATACGCAGTATTTT.

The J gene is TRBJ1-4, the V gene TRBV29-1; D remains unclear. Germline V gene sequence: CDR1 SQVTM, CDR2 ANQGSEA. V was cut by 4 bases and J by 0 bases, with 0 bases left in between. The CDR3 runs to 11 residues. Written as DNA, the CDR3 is TGCAGCGTTGCAACTAATGAAAAACTGTTTTTT. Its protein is CSVATNEKLFF.

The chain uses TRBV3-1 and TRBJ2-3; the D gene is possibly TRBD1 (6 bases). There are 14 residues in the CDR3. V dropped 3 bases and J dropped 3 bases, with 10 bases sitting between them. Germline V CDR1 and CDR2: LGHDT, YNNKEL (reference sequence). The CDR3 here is CASSHRQGTDTQYF. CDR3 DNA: TGTGCCAGCAGCCATCGTCAGGGGACAGATACGCAGTATTTT.

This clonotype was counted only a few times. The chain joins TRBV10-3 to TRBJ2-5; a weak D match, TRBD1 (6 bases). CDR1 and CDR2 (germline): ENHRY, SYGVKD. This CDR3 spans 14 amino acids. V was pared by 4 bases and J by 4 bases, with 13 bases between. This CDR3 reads CAISGSGTRETQYF. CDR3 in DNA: TGTGCCATCAGTGGTTCCGGGACACGAGAGACCCAGTACTTC.

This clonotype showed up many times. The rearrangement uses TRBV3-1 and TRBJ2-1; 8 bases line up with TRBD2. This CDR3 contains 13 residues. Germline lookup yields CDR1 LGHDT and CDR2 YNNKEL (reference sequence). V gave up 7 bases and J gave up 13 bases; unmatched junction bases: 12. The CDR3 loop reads CASTPGVAGSQFF. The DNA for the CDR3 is TGTGCCAGCACCCCCGGGGTAGCGGGGAGTCAGTTCTTC.

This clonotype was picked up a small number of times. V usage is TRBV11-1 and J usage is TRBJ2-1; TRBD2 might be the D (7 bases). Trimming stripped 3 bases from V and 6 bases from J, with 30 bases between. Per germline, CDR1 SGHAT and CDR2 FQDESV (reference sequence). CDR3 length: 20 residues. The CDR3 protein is CASSFLGGRSGTLRLNEQFF. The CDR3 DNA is TGTGCCAGCAGCTTCTTAGGGGGACGGAGCGGGACCCTGAGGCTCAATGAGCAGTTCTTC.

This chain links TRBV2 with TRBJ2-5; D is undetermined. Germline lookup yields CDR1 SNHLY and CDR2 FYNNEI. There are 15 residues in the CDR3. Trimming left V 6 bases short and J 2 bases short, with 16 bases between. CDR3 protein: CASRPSLLAQETQYF. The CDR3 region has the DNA TGTGCCAGCAGACCTTCCCTTTTGGCTCAAGAGACCCAGTACTTC.

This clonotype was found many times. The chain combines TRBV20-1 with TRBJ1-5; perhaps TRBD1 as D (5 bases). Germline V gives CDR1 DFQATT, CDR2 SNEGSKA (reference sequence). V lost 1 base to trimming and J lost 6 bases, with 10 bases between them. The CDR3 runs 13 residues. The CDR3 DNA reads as TGCAGTGCTAGAGTCCCGGGGCCTCAGCCCCAGCATTTT. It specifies CSARVPGPQPQHF.

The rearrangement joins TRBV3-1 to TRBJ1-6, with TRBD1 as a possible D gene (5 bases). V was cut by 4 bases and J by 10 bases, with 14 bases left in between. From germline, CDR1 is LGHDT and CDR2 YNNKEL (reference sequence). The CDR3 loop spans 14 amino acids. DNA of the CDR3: TGTGCCAGCAGCCTCAGCCGGCAGGGCTCACCCCTCCACTTT. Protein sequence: CASSLSRQGSPLHF.

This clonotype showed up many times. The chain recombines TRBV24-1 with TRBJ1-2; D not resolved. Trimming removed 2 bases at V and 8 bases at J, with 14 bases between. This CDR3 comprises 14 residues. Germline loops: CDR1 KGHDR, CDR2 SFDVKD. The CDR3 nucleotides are TGTGCCACCAGTGATTCCGGCCAGTTGATAGGCTACACCTTC. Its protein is CATSDSGQLIGYTF.

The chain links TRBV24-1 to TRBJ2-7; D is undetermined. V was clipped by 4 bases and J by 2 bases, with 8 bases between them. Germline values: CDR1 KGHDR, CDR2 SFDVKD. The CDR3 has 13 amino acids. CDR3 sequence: CATSDQRAYEQYV. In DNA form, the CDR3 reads TGTGCCACCAGTGACCAGAGAGCCTACGAGCAGTACGTC.

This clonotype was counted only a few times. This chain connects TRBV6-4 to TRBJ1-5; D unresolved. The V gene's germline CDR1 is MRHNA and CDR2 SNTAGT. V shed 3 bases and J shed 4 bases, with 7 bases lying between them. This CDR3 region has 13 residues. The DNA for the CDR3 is TGTGCCAGCAGTGAGTCCGATAATCAGCCCCAGCATTTT. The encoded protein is CASSESDNQPQHF.

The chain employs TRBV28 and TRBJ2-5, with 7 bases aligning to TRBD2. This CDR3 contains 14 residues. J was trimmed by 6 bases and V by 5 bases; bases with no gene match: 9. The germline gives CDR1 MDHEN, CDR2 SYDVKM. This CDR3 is CASSPATSLKTQYF. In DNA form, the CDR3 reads TGTGCCAGCAGTCCCGCGACTAGCCTAAAGACCCAGTACTTC.

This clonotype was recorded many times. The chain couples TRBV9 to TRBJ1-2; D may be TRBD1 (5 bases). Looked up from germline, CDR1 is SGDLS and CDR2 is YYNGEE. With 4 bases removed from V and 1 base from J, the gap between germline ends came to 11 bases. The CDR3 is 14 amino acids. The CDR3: CASSTGTVNYGYTF. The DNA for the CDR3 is TGTGCCAGCAGCACCGGGACGGTTAACTATGGCTACACCTTC.

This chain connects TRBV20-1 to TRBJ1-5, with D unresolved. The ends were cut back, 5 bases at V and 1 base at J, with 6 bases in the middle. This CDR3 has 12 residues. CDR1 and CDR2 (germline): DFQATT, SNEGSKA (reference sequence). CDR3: CSAGPSNQPQHF. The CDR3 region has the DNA TGCAGTGCTGGGCCGAGCAATCAGCCCCAGCATTTT.

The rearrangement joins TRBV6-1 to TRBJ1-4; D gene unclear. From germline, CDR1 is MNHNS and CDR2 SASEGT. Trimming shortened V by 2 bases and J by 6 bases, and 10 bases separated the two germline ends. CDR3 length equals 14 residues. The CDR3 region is CASSEMSLDEKLFF. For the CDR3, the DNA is TGTGCCAGCAGTGAAATGAGTCTTGATGAAAAACTGTTTTTT.

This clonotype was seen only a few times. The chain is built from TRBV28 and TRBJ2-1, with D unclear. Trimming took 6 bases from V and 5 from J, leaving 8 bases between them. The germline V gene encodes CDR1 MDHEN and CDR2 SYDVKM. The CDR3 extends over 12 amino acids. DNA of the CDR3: TGTGCCAGCAGCTCCATCGACAATGAGCAGTTCTTC. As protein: CASSSIDNEQFF.

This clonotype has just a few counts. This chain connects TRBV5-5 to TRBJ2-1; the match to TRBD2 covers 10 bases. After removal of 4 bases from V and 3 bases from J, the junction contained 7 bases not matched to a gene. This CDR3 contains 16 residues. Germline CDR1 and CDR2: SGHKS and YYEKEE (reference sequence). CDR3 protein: CASSISGLASYNEQFF. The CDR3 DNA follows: TGTGCCAGCAGCATTTCGGGACTAGCGAGCTACAATGAGCAGTTCTTC.

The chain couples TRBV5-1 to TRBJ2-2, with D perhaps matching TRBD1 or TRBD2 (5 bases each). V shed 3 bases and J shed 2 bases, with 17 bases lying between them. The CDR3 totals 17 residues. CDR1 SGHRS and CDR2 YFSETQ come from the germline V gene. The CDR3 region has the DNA TGCGCCAGCAGCTCCGATCCTTCGGGACCTAACACCGGGGAGCTGTTTTTT. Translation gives CASSSDPSGPNTGELFF.

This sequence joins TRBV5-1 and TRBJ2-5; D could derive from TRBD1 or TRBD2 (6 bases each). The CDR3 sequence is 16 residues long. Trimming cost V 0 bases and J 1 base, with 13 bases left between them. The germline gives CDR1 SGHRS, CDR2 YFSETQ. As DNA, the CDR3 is TGCGCCAGCAGCTTGGGGGGGGCCTCTGTCCAAGAGACCCAGTACTTC. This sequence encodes CASSLGGASVQETQYF.

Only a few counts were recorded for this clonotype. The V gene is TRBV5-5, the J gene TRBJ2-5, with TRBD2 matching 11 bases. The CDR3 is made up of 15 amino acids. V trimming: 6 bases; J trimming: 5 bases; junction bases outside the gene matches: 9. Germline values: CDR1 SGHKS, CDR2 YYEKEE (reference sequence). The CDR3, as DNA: TGTGCCAGCACCCCACTAGCGGGAGTGGGGGAGACCCAGTACTTC. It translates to CASTPLAGVGETQYF.

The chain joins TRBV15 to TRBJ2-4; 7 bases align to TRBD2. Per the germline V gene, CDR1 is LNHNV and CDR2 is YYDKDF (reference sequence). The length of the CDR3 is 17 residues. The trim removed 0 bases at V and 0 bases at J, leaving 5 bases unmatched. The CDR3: CATSRDLSSGAKNIQYF. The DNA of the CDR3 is TGTGCCACCAGCAGAGATCTTTCTAGCGGAGCCAAAAACATTCAGTACTTC.

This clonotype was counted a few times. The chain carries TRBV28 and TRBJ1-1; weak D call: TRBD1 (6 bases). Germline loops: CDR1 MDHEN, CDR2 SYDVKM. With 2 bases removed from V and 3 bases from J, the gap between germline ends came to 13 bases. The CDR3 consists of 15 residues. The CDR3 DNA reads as TGTGCCAGCAGTTTAGGGAGCAGGACAGACACTGAAGCTTTCTTT. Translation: CASSLGSRTDTEAFF.

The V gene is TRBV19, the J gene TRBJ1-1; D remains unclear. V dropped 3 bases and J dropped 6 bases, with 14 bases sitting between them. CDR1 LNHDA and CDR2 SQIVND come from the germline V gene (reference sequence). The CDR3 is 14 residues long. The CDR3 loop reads CASSMRGRVPEAFF. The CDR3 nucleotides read TGTGCCAGTAGTATGAGAGGGAGGGTTCCTGAAGCTTTCTTT.

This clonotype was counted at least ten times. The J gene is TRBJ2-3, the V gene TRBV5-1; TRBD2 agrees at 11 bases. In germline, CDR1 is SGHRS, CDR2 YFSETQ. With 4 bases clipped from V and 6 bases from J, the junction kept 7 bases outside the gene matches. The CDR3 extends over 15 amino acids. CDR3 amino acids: CASSPLAGGLDTQYF. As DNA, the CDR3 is TGCGCCAGCAGCCCATTAGCGGGGGGGCTCGATACGCAGTATTTT.